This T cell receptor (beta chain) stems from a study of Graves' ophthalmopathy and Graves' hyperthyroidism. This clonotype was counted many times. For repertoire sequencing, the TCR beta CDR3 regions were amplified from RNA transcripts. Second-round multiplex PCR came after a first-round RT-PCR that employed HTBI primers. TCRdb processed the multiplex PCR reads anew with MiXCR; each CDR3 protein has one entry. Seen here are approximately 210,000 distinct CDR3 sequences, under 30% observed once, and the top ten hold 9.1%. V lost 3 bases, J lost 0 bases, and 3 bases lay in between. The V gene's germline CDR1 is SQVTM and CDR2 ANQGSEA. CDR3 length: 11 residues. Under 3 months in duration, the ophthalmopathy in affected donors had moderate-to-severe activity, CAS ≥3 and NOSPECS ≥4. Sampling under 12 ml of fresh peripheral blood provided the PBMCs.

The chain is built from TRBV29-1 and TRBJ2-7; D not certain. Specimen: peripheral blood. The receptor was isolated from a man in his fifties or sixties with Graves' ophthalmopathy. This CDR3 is CSVEVSYEQYF. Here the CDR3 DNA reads TGCAGCGTTGAGGTCTCCTACGAGCAGTACTTC.